These 30 T cell receptor beta chains came from one sample sequenced in a study of blood T cells in healthy people across ages (dated by TCRdb to about 2015). The library was made by 5' RACE. These reads were obtained on an Illumina HiSeq 2500. A second PCR of about 6 to 12 cycles was run with a J-beta primer mix and a sample-barcoded 5' primer. TCRdb itself trimmed the public reads at Q25 with fastp, ran MiXCR and retained productive beta chains. Rows with one shared CDR3 protein collapse into an entry with the most common genes and DNA. The sample yields hundreds of thousands of distinct CDR3 sequences; 21% were counted once. Of the sample, roughly 3.7% is held by the ten largest clones. Material: blood. All receptors come from a man aged 65 to 79 in good health.

The chain has TRBV12-3 or TRBV12-4 and TRBJ2-1, with TRBD2 identical over 11 bases. V gave up 6 bases and J gave up 7 bases; unmatched junction bases: 17. CDR3 size: 18 residues. The CDR3 reads CASSNPVVVAGGQNEQFF. In nucleotides, the CDR3 is TGTGCCAGCAGCAATCCCGTCGTGGTAGCGGGAGGGCAAAATGAGCAGTTCTTC.

Turning to this clonotype: A read error may produce the germline difference seen at one junction end. V usage is TRBV29-1 and J usage is TRBJ2-5; TRBD1 might be the D (7 bases). Germline V gene data show CDR1 as SQVTM and CDR2 as ANQGSEA. The CDR3 contains 13 residues. DNA of the CDR3: TGCAACGTTGGGGGGACAGATCAAGAGACCCAGTACTTT. Encoded protein: CNVGGTDQETQYF.

The V gene is TRBV20-1, the J gene TRBJ2-1; D gene unclear. This CDR3 is 14 amino acids long. Trimming removed 2 bases from V and 0 bases from J, with 8 bases in between. From germline, CDR1 is DFQATT and CDR2 SNEGSKA (reference sequence). This CDR3 is CSARYANSYNEQFF. DNA for the CDR3: TGCAGTGCTAGATATGCGAACTCCTACAATGAGCAGTTCTTC.

The chain combines TRBV6-5 with TRBJ2-5; TRBD1 is a possible D gene (5 bases). The J call may not be correct, given that the DNA end is closer to TRBJ2-1. Germline CDR1 is MNHEY and CDR2 is SVGAGI. The CDR3 is 14 amino acids. CDR3 residues: CASRVPGMFNEQFF. The DNA for the CDR3 is TGTGCCAGCAGGGTCCCAGGGATGTTCAATGAGCAGTTCTTC.

This rearrangement joins TRBV3-1 to TRBJ1-4; no clear D gene. V lost 1 base to trimming and J lost 11 bases, with 11 bases between them. Germline values: CDR1 LGHDT, CDR2 YNNKEL (reference sequence). CDR3 length: 13 amino acids. The CDR3 sequence: CASSQGDGYKLFF. DNA of the CDR3: TGTGCCAGCAGCCAAGGAGACGGGTATAAACTGTTTTTT.

This clonotype was observed a few times. The chain has TRBV6-1 and TRBJ2-2, with 11 bases that match TRBD2. Unmatched junction bases numbered 2, after V lost 7 bases and J lost 4 bases. CDR1 and CDR2 from the germline V gene are MNHNS and SASEGT. The CDR3 loop spans 14 amino acids. The DNA of the CDR3 is TGTGCCAGCAACCTAGCGGGAGGCACCGGGGAGCTGTTTTTT. Translated: CASNLAGGTGELFF.

This clonotype was observed a few times. The V gene is TRBV7-2, the J gene TRBJ2-5, with 8 bases fitting TRBD1. The DNA end favors TRBJ2-7, so the J call may be wrong. CDR3 size: 13 residues. Per the germline V gene, CDR1 is SGHTA and CDR2 is FQGNSA. The CDR3 DNA is TGTGCCACCAGGGGGCCCCTGCATTACGAGCAGTACTTC. As protein: CATRGPLHYEQYF.

This clonotype was recorded a few times. The CDR3 DNA is TGTGCCAGTAGTATAGCCCGGGCCGATGAGCAGTTCTTC. Translation gives CASSIARADEQFF. The chain joins TRBV19 to TRBJ2-1; D is uncertain. The germline gives CDR1 LNHDA, CDR2 SQIVND (reference sequence). The V end was cut by 1 base, the J end by 8 bases, with 9 bases between. This CDR3 is built from 13 residues.

This clonotype was seen many times. The rearrangement links TRBV7-2 to TRBJ2-7, with 7 bases matching TRBD2. V shed 4 bases and J 2 bases; nucleotides not matched to a gene: 8. The CDR3 is 15 amino acids. From germline, CDR1 is SGHTA and CDR2 FQGNSA. This CDR3 is CASSSPGGGPYEQYF. The CDR3 region has the DNA TGTGCCAGCAGCTCCCCGGGGGGAGGCCCCTACGAGCAGTACTTC. The full variable domain, with the rest looked up from reference TRBV7-2 and TRBJ2-7, is GAGVSQSPSNKVTEKGKDVELRCDPISGHTALYWYRQSLGQGLEFLIYFQGNSAPDKSGLPSDRFSAERTGGSVSTLTIQRTQQEDSAVYLCASSSPGGGPYEQYFGPGTRLTVT.

This chain joins TRBV12-3 or TRBV12-4 and TRBJ2-5; 8 nucleotides agree with TRBD1. Unmatched junction bases numbered 2, after V lost 2 bases and J lost 3 bases. The CDR3 spans 14 residues. The CDR3 reads CASSLSGGEETQYF. DNA for the CDR3: TGTGCCAGCAGTTTATCAGGGGGCGAAGAGACCCAGTACTTC.

V usage is TRBV20-1 and J usage is TRBJ2-4; no clear D gene. Germline V lookup: CDR1 DFQATT, CDR2 SNEGSKA (reference sequence). Trimming took off 5 bases at V and 2 bases at J, with 13 bases between the two ends. The CDR3 is 14 amino acids. In nucleotides, the CDR3 is TGCAGTGCTCAAGACTTACTTTCCAAAAACATTCAGTACTTC. Amino acid sequence: CSAQDLLSKNIQYF.

The CDR3 region is CAWSVGKQETQYF. The CDR3 DNA is TGTGCCTGGAGTGTGGGCAAGCAAGAGACCCAGTACTTC. V usage is TRBV30 and J usage is TRBJ2-5; D gene unclear. The germline V gene encodes CDR1 GTSNPN and CDR2 SVGIG (reference sequence). V lost 0 bases and J 2 bases, leaving 7 bases between the germline ends. The CDR3 consists of 13 residues.

The chain couples TRBV5-1 to TRBJ2-3, with TRBD2 matching over 10 bases. Germline CDR1 reads SGHRS; CDR2 reads YFSETQ. Trimming at V came to 3 bases and at J to 5 bases, leaving 6 bases not matched to a gene. The CDR3 covers 15 residues. The CDR3 DNA reads as TGCGCCAGCAGCTCAAAACGGACTAGCGGAGATACGCAGTATTTT. Translation: CASSSKRTSGDTQYF. Complete variable domain (other parts from reference TRBV5-1 and TRBJ2-3): KAGVTQTPRYLIKTRGQQVTLSCSPISGHRSVSWYQQTPGQGLQFLFEYFSETQRNKGNFPGRFSGRQFSNSRSEMNVSTLELGDSALYLCASSSKRTSGDTQYFGPGTRLTVL.

The V gene is TRBV9, the J gene TRBJ2-5; D is perhaps TRBD2 (6 bases). Trimming left V 3 bases short and J 2 bases short, with 17 bases between. In germline, CDR1 is SGDLS, CDR2 YYNGEE. There are 16 residues in the CDR3. CDR3 nucleotides: TGTGCCAGCAGCGCGTCAATCCTAGCGTCACAAGAGACCCAGTACTTC. Protein sequence: CASSASILASQETQYF. Together with reference TRBV9 and TRBJ2-5, the CDR3 gives the full variable domain: DSGVTQTPKHLITATGQRVTLRCSPRSGDLSVYWYQQSLDQGLQFLIQYYNGEERAKGNILERFSAQQFPDLHSELNLSSLELGDSALYFCASSASILASQETQYFGPGTRLLVL.

The chain links TRBV9 to TRBJ2-4, with TRBD2 matching 10 bases. Germline V gives CDR1 SGDLS, CDR2 YYNGEE. CDR3 size: 20 residues. The V and J ends lost 0 bases and 0 bases, in that order; junction bases with no gene match: 12. The CDR3 bases are TGTGCCAGCAGCGTAGACCCACTAGCGGGGATGGGCATAGCCAAAAACATTCAGTACTTC. This codes for CASSVDPLAGMGIAKNIQYF.

This clonotype was counted between two and nine times. The chain combines TRBV6-5 with TRBJ1-1; possibly TRBD1 for D (6 bases). This CDR3 is built from 15 residues. Germline CDR1 is MNHEY and CDR2 is SVGAGI. V was cut by 5 bases and J by 1 base, with 14 bases left in between. The CDR3 sequence is CASSRRGQPNTEAFF. DNA for the CDR3: TGTGCCAGCAGTCGTAGAGGACAGCCGAACACTGAAGCTTTCTTT.

The V and J genes are TRBV27 and TRBJ1-2, with 7 bases matching TRBD1. This CDR3 has 17 amino acids. Looked up from germline, CDR1 is MNHEY and CDR2 is SMNVEV (reference sequence). J lost 4 bases, V lost 4 bases, and 15 bases had no gene match. CDR3 protein: CASSSPTRQGKTYGYTF. The CDR3 nucleotides read TGTGCCAGCAGTTCCCCGACTAGACAGGGAAAGACCTATGGCTACACCTTC.

J is TRBJ1-3 and V is TRBV14, with D possibly TRBD1 on 6 matching bases. Germline V gene lookup returns CDR1 SGHDN and CDR2 FVKESK. The CDR3 is 15 amino acids. V lost 4 bases, J lost 0 bases, and 10 bases lay in between. DNA of the CDR3: TGTGCCAGCAGCCCCACAGGGAACTCTGGAAACACCATATATTTT. Residues: CASSPTGNSGNTIYF. The variable domain in full, completed from reference TRBV14 and TRBJ1-3, reads EAGVTQFPSHSVIEKGQTVTLRCDPISGHDNLYWYRRVMGKEIKFLLHFVKESKQDESGMPNNRFLAERTGGTYSTLKVQPAELEDSGVYFCASSPTGNSGNTIYFGEGSWLTVV.

This clonotype was picked up a small number of times. One end of the junction is discordant with germline, which a read error may explain. This chain uses TRBV6-2 or TRBV6-3 with TRBJ1-6, with 7 bases identical to TRBD1. The CDR3 runs 15 residues. Looked up from germline, CDR1 is MNHEY and CDR2 is SVGEGT. This chain's CDR3 is CTSSDSGTDTSPLHF. The CDR3 nucleotides are TGTACCAGCAGCGACTCCGGGACAGACACCTCACCCCTCCACTTT.

The rearrangement joins TRBV5-1 to TRBJ2-7; 8 nucleotides align to TRBD2. The CDR3 is made up of 15 amino acids. The germline gives CDR1 SGHRS, CDR2 YFSETQ. The V gene end was trimmed by 0 bases and the J gene end by 4 bases; junction bases not matched to a gene: 6. The CDR3 sequence: CASSLVTSGGYEQYF. CDR3 nucleotide sequence: TGCGCCAGCAGCTTGGTTACTAGCGGCGGGTACGAGCAGTACTTC.

This clonotype was found a few times. The chain links TRBV12-3 or TRBV12-4 to TRBJ1-6; maybe TRBD1 (5 bases). Trimming removed 1 base from V and 10 bases from J, with 11 bases in between. The CDR3 totals 14 residues. Here the CDR3 reads CASSLGDRGSPLHF. DNA of the CDR3: TGTGCCAGCAGTTTAGGGGACCGCGGATCACCCCTCCACTTT.

The J gene is TRBJ1-1, the V gene TRBV6-1; D possibly corresponds to TRBD1 (5 bases). This CDR3 has 14 amino acids. Trimming cost V 8 bases and J 10 bases, with 23 bases left between them. CDR1 is MNHNS, CDR2 SASEGT, per germline. CDR3 amino acids: CASSVDGGRAGAFF. DNA for the CDR3: TGTGCCAGCTCGGTAGATGGGGGGAGAGCCGGAGCTTTCTTT.

The rearrangement uses TRBV18 and TRBJ2-6; D gene unclear. Trimming took off 1 base at V and 0 bases at J, with 10 bases between the two ends. CDR1 is KGHSH and CDR2 is LQKENI in the germline V gene. The CDR3 runs to 17 residues. In nucleotides, the CDR3 is TGTGCCAGCTCACCACTACCCGTTCGCTCTGGGGCCAACGTCCTGACTTTC. Protein product: CASSPLPVRSGANVLTF.

This clonotype was found a few times. This chain links TRBV14 with TRBJ2-1; D may be TRBD2 (5 bases). Germline V gene sequence: CDR1 SGHDN, CDR2 FVKESK. Trimming took 0 bases from V and 2 from J, leaving 14 bases between them. The CDR3 consists of 17 residues. CDR3 residues: CASSQDWAGGAYNEQFF. DNA for the CDR3: TGTGCCAGCAGCCAAGATTGGGCAGGAGGCGCCTACAATGAGCAGTTCTTC.

The chain couples TRBV6-5 to TRBJ2-7, with D possibly being TRBD2 (6 bases). With 2 bases removed from V and 0 bases from J, the gap between germline ends came to 17 bases. This CDR3 has 17 residues. Germline values: CDR1 MNHEY, CDR2 SVGAGI. CDR3: CASSYGLRIGGSYEQYF. The CDR3 DNA follows: TGTGCCAGCAGTTACGGGTTGCGGATCGGGGGCTCCTACGAGCAGTACTTC.

This clonotype was detected ten times or more. CDR3 in amino acids: CASSLADNEQFF. DNA for the CDR3: TGTGCCAGCAGCTTAGCAGACAATGAGCAGTTCTTC. The rearrangement joins TRBV7-6 to TRBJ2-1; D gene uncertain. CDR1 is SGHVS, CDR2 FNYEAQ, per germline. This CDR3 comprises 12 residues. The V end was cut by 0 bases, the J end by 5 bases, with 2 bases between.

The rearrangement joins TRBV7-2 to TRBJ2-5; TRBD2 agrees at 9 bases. CDR3 length: 16 amino acids. The V segment lost 0 bases and the J segment 5 bases; nucleotides outside the gene matches: 7. Germline CDR1 reads SGHTA; CDR2 reads FQGNSA. The CDR3, as DNA: TGTGCCAGCAGCTTAGCGATACTAGCGGGTCGGGAGACCCAGTACTTC. Translating gives CASSLAILAGRETQYF. Together with reference TRBV7-2 and TRBJ2-5, the CDR3 gives the full variable domain: GAGVSQSPSNKVTEKGKDVELRCDPISGHTALYWYRQSLGQGLEFLIYFQGNSAPDKSGLPSDRFSAERTGGSVSTLTIQRTQQEDSAVYLCASSLAILAGRETQYFGPGTRLLVL.

This clonotype was seen a few times. The chain joins TRBV6-9 to TRBJ2-2; D gene ambiguous. Trimming removed 2 bases from V and 1 base from J, with 11 bases in between. CDR3 length: 16 amino acids. Per the germline V gene, CDR1 is MNHGY and CDR2 is SVAAGI. The CDR3 is CASSYDSGRNTGELFF. The CDR3 nucleotides are TGTGCCAGCAGTTATGATAGTGGCCGGAACACCGGGGAGCTGTTTTTT.

This chain joins TRBV27 and TRBJ2-1, with TRBD1 identical over 8 bases. The assigned J gene may be wrong: the sequence end matches TRBJ2-5 better. In germline, CDR1 is MNHEY, CDR2 SMNVEV (reference sequence). This CDR3 comprises 15 residues. The CDR3 here is CASSPTWTGLETQYF. Written as DNA, the CDR3 is TGTGCCAGCAGCCCCACATGGACAGGGCTGGAGACCCAGTACTTC.

The rearrangement links TRBV7-2 to TRBJ2-1; the D call may be TRBD1 or TRBD2 (5 bases each). The J call may be in error: the DNA end matches TRBJ2-5 better. The germline V gene encodes CDR1 SGHTA and CDR2 FQGNSA. This CDR3 region has 13 residues. CDR3 protein: CASSTRGAETQYF. The CDR3 coding sequence is TGTGCCAGCAGCACCCGAGGGGCTGAGACCCAGTACTTC.